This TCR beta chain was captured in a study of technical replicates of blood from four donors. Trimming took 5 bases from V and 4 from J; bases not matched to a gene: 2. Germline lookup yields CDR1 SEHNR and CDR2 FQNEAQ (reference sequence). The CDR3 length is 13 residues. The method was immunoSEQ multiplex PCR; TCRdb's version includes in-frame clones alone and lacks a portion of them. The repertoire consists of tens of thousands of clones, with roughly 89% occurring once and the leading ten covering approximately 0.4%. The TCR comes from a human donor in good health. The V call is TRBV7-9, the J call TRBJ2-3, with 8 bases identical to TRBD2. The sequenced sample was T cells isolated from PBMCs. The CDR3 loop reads CASSQGLADTQYF. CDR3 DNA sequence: TGTGCCAGCAGCCAGGGACTAGCAGATACGCAGTATTTT.